This TCR beta chain is drawn from a study of OX40 agonist ivuxolimab in advanced cancers. Study-level information: Ivuxolimab doses were 0.01, 0.1, 0.3, 1.5, 3 or 10 mg/kg every 2 weeks. Among those treated, three patients had partial responses, one with hepatocellular carcinoma and two with cutaneous melanoma.

Method: immunoSEQ multiplex PCR; TCRdb's copy keeps in-frame clones and lacks some. Of roughly 90,000 clones detected, approximately 85% appear once; the ten largest clones hold 0.2% to 0.25%. The origin of this receptor is an adult with an advanced solid tumor such as melanoma, head and neck, liver or kidney cancer. Source: CD4+ or CD8+ T cells sorted from blood, taken in a trial of the OX40 agonist ivuxolimab.

CDR3 bases: TGTGCCAGCAGCCCAGGGGGGGAGAGTAGTCAGCCCCAGCATTTT. It codes for CASSPGGESSQPQHF. V and J are TRBV9 and TRBJ1-5; 7 nucleotides align to TRBD1. This CDR3 comprises 15 residues. CDR1 SGDLS and CDR2 YYNGEE come from the germline V gene. The V and J ends lost 4 bases and 6 bases, in that order; junction bases with no gene match: 10.